Sequencing of this T cell receptor (beta chain) was carried out in a study of cytomegalovirus exposure and HLA in healthy donors. The PCR made use of 60 Vbeta and 13 Jbeta primers. Method: immunoSEQ multiplex PCR; TCRdb's copy keeps in-frame clones and lacks some. There are 100,000 to 150,000 clones in the sample; 74% occur only once, and 5.5% to 7.5% lies in the top ten. This clone has just a few counts. The germline V gene encodes CDR1 SNHLY and CDR2 FYNNEI. The germline V and J ends were trimmed by 7 bases and 11 bases, with 21 bases remaining between them. The CDR3 runs to 15 residues. The rearrangement joins TRBV2 to TRBJ1-6, with D hard to call. The sequence came from a woman between 45 and 60 years old in good health and CMV-seropositive. The sequenced sample consisted of PBMCs. CDR3 sequence (DNA): TGTGCCAGCACCCCTAAGCGGGTGTTAGGGACACCCCTCCACTTT. Protein: CASTPKRVLGTPLHF.